These 8 T cell receptor beta chains originate from one sample sequenced in a study of OX40 agonist ivuxolimab in advanced cancers. Data came from immunoSEQ multiplex PCR; TCRdb stores just in-frame clones and leaves some out. The table has about 66,000 clones, around 82% seen once; the top ten hold 3.5% to 5%. The sequencing here drew on CD4+ or CD8+ T cells sorted from blood, taken in a trial of the OX40 agonist ivuxolimab. The receptors were sampled from an adult with an advanced solid tumor such as melanoma, head and neck, liver or kidney cancer.

V and J are TRBV19 and TRBJ1-2, with a tentative D call TRBD1 (6 bases). CDR1 and CDR2 (germline): LNHDA, SQIVND (reference sequence). V gave up 5 bases and J gave up 4 bases, with 17 bases separating them. This CDR3 has 15 residues. CDR3 sequence reads: CASSEVWGRGYGYTF. The CDR3 DNA follows: TGTGCCAGTAGTGAAGTATGGGGGCGCGGCTATGGCTACACCTTC.

The rearrangement joins TRBV15 to TRBJ2-2, with TRBD2 as a possible D gene (6 bases). The germline V and J ends were trimmed by 0 bases and 1 base, with 18 bases remaining between them. This CDR3 has 19 residues. Germline assignment: CDR1 LNHNV and CDR2 YYDKDF (reference sequence). CDR3 bases: TGTGCCACCAGCAGAGATATGAAGATCCTAGCGCAGAACACCGGGGAGCTGTTTTTT. This sequence encodes CATSRDMKILAQNTGELFF.

This clone has only one observation. DNA for the CDR3: TGTGCCAGCAGCTTGGTGGACAGGGAATCACCCCTCCACTTT. Translating it yields CASSLVDRESPLHF. The chain couples TRBV5-6 to TRBJ1-6; 8 nucleotides line up with TRBD1. The V segment lost 0 bases and the J segment 10 bases; nucleotides outside the gene matches: 3. The CDR3 is made up of 14 amino acids. Looked up from germline, CDR1 is SGHDT and CDR2 is YYEEEE.

This clone was observed once. The chain carries TRBV6-5 and TRBJ2-3; D might be TRBD1 (5 bases). V dropped 6 bases and J dropped 2 bases, with 15 bases sitting between them. This CDR3 has 15 residues. Looked up from germline, CDR1 is MNHEY and CDR2 is SVGAGI. The CDR3 sequence: CASRGPFWDTDTQYF. DNA for the CDR3: TGTGCCAGCAGGGGGCCTTTCTGGGACACAGATACGCAGTATTTT.

This clone showed up just a few times. The chain combines TRBV19 with TRBJ1-5; D ambiguous. CDR3 size: 14 residues. Germline-derived CDR1 and CDR2 are LNHDA and SQIVND (reference sequence). Deletions cut 3 bases from V and 4 bases from J, with 10 bases between. The CDR3 DNA is TGTGCCAGTAGTATCCGGGCTACTAATCAGCCCCAGCATTTT. Translating gives CASSIRATNQPQHF.

The chain employs TRBV7-9 and TRBJ2-7, with TRBD1 as a possible D gene (6 bases). CDR1 and CDR2 (germline): SEHNR, FQNEAQ (reference sequence). The CDR3 length is 17 residues. Trimming pared 2 bases from V and 3 bases from J, leaving 20 bases between. In nucleotides, the CDR3 is TGTGCCAGCAGCTTACTAGGGGACACAAATTCCCTCTACGAGCAGTACTTC. Protein: CASSLLGDTNSLYEQYF.

This clone showed up just a few times. The chain couples TRBV6-1 to TRBJ2-3; D gene unclear. Trimming left V 3 bases short and J 6 bases short, with 10 bases between. Germline values: CDR1 MNHNS, CDR2 SASEGT. This CDR3 is built from 13 residues. The CDR3 DNA follows: TGTGCCAGCAGTGATTCCCTCAGGGATACGCAGTATTTT. Its protein product is CASSDSLRDTQYF.

V is TRBV2 and J is TRBJ2-7, with TRBD2 matching over 12 bases. The CDR3 sequence is 15 residues long. Germline V CDR1 and CDR2: SNHLY, FYNNEI. V gave up 7 bases and J gave up 6 bases; unmatched junction bases: 10. CDR3 sequence: CASNILAGGSAEQYF. The CDR3 DNA is TGTGCCAGCAATATACTAGCGGGGGGATCGGCCGAGCAGTACTTC.